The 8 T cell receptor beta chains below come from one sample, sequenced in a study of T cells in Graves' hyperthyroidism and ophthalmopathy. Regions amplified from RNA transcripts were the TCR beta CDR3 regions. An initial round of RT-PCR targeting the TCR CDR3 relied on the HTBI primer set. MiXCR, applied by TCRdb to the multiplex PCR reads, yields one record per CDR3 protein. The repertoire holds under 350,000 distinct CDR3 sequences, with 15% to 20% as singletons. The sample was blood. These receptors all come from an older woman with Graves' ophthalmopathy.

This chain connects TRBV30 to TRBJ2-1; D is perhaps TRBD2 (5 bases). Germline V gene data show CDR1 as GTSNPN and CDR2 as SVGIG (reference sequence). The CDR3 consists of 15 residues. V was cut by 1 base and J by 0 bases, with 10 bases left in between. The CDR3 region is CAWSAGVGSYNEQFF. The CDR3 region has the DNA TGTGCCTGGAGTGCCGGGGTCGGCTCCTACAATGAGCAGTTCTTC. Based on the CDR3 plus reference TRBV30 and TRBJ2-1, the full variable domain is SQTIHQWPATLVQPVGSPLSLECTVEGTSNPNLYWYRQAAGRGLQLLFYSVGIGQISSEVPQNLSASRPQDRQFILSSKKLLLSDSGFYLCAWSAGVGSYNEQFFGPGTRLTVL.

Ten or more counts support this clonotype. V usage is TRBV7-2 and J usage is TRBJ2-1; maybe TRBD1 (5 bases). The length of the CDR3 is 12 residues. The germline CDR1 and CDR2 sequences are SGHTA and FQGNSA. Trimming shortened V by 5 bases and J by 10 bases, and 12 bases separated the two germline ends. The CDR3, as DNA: TGTGCCAGCAGCCCCCGGACACGGGAGCAGTTCTTC. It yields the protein CASSPRTREQFF.

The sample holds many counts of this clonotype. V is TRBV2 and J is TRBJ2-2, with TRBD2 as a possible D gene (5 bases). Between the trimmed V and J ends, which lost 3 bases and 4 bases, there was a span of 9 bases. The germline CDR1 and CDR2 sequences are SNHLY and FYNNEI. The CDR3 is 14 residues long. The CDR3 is CASSEVRGTGELFF. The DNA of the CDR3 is TGTGCCAGCAGTGAGGTCCGGGGCACCGGGGAGCTGTTTTTT. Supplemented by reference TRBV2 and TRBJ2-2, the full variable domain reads EPEVTQTPSHQVTQMGQEVILRCVPISNHLYFYWYRQILGQKVEFLVSFYNNEISEKSEIFDDQFSVERPDGSNFTLKIRSTKLEDSAMYFCASSEVRGTGELFFGEGSRLTVL.

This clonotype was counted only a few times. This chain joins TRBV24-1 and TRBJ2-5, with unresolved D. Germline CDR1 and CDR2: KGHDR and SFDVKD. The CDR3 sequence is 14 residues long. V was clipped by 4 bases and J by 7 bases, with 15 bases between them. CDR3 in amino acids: CATSESYPPWTQYF. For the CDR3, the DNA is TGTGCCACCAGTGAGAGCTACCCCCCCTGGACCCAGTACTTC.

CDR3 bases: TGTGCCAGCAGCTCGGGACAGGGGAAGCATGAGCAGTTCTTC. This sequence encodes CASSSGQGKHEQFF. The J gene is TRBJ2-1, the V gene TRBV7-2, with TRBD1 matching 10 bases. J was trimmed by 8 bases and V by 4 bases; bases with no gene match: 5. The CDR3 contains 14 residues. Germline V lookup: CDR1 SGHTA, CDR2 FQGNSA.

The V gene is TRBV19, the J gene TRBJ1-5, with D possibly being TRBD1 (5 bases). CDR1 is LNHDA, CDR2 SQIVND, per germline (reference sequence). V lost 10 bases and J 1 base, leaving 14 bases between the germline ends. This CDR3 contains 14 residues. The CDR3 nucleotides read TGTGCCACTCGGGACGGGATGAGCAATCAGCCCCAGCATTTT. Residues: CATRDGMSNQPQHF.

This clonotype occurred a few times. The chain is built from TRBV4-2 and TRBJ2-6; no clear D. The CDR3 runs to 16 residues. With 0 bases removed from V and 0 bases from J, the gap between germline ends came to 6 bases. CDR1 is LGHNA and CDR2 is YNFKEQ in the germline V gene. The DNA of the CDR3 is TGTGCCAGCAGCCAAGATCGCTCCTCTGGGGCCAACGTCCTGACTTTC. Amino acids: CASSQDRSSGANVLTF.

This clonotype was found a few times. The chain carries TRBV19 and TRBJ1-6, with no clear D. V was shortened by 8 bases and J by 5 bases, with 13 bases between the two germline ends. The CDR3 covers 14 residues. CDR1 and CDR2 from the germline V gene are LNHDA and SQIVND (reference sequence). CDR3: CASHRGSHNSPLHF. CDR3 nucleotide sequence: TGTGCCAGTCACCGAGGTTCTCATAATTCACCCCTCCACTTT.